These T cell receptor beta chains were read from a single sample in a study of vaccination effects on CD4 cells after COVID-19. This table comes from immunoSEQ multiplex PCR, and its TCRdb copy is limited to in-frame clones, with some not included. This table holds about 66,000 clones, more than 60% found once. Antigens of these TCRs are unknown. Here the sequenced sample was CD4+ T cells from PBMCs cultured without peptide, taken after COVID-19 vaccination. These receptors all stem from a human donor who received a COVID-19 vaccine. The CDR3 runs from the conserved cysteine through the conserved F or W. D genes are given only for firm matches. The listing skips clone size in some rows; elsewhere it reads once, few, many or a size class.

V gene: TRBV18
D gene: -
J gene: TRBJ1-6
clone size: once
CDR3 protein: CASSPPGPLGVGSPLHF
CDR3 DNA: TGTGCCAGCTCACCACCCGGGCCCTTGGGGGTCGGTTCACCCCTCCACTTT

V gene: TRBV3-1/TRBV3-2
D gene: TRBD1
J gene: TRBJ2-3
clone size: -
CDR3 protein: CASSQNIQGAKADTQYF
CDR3 DNA: TGTGCCAGCAGCCAAAACATACAGGGGGCAAAAGCAGATACGCAGTATTTT

V gene: TRBV3-1/TRBV3-2
D gene: -
J gene: TRBJ1-1
clone size: -
CDR3 protein: CASSPGDRAFF
CDR3 DNA: TGTGCCAGCAGCCCTGGGGATCGCGCTTTCTTT

V gene: TRBV18
D gene: TRBD1
J gene: TRBJ1-2
clone size: -
CDR3 protein: CASSPGFTGDDGYTF
CDR3 DNA: TGTGCCAGCTCACCAGGATTTACAGGGGATGATGGCTACACCTTC

V gene: TRBV6-5
D gene: -
J gene: TRBJ1-2
clone size: -
CDR3 protein: CASSYKGRSYGYTF
CDR3 DNA: TGTGCCAGCAGTTACAAGGGACGGAGCTATGGCTACACCTTC

V gene: TRBV2
D gene: -
J gene: TRBJ1-3
clone size: -
CDR3 protein: CASSERIGNTIYF
CDR3 DNA: TGTGCCAGCAGTGAACGGATCGGAAACACCATATATTTT

V gene: TRBV2
D gene: TRBD2
J gene: TRBJ2-5
clone size: once
CDR3 protein: CASSRGGQETQYF
CDR3 DNA: TGTGCCAGCAGTCGGGGGGGCCAAGAGACCCAGTACTTC

V gene: TRBV15
D gene: -
J gene: TRBJ2-3
clone size: -
CDR3 protein: CATRGWGTDTQYF
CDR3 DNA: TGTGCCACCAGGGGCTGGGGCACAGATACGCAGTATTTT

V gene: TRBV5-1
D gene: TRBD1
J gene: TRBJ1-4
clone size: -
CDR3 protein: CASSRDRGYEKLFF
CDR3 DNA: TGCGCCAGCAGCCGTGACAGGGGATATGAAAAACTGTTTTTT

V gene: TRBV7-2
D gene: -
J gene: TRBJ2-2
clone size: -
CDR3 protein: CASSPPPRGTGELFF
CDR3 DNA: TGTGCCAGCAGCCCGCCTCCGAGGGGCACCGGGGAGCTGTTTTTT

V gene: TRBV2
D gene: -
J gene: TRBJ1-6
clone size: -
CDR3 protein: CASRLYNSPLHF
CDR3 DNA: TGTGCCAGCCGGCTCTATAATTCACCCCTCCACTTT

V gene: TRBV6-6
D gene: -
J gene: TRBJ2-3
clone size: once
CDR3 protein: CASDSTDTQYF
CDR3 DNA: TGTGCCAGCGACTCCACAGATACGCAGTATTTT

V gene: TRBV7-9
D gene: TRBD1
J gene: TRBJ2-6
clone size: -
CDR3 protein: CASSLDRGRSGANVLTF
CDR3 DNA: TGTGCCAGCAGCTTAGACAGGGGCCGATCTGGGGCCAACGTCCTGACTTTC

V gene: TRBV5-1
D gene: -
J gene: TRBJ1-1
clone size: few
CDR3 protein: CASSEDGNTEAFF
CDR3 DNA: TGCGCCAGCAGCGAAGACGGGAACACTGAAGCTTTCTTT

V gene: TRBV5-6
D gene: TRBD1
J gene: TRBJ2-5
clone size: -
CDR3 protein: CASSPDRAETQYF
CDR3 DNA: TGTGCCAGCAGCCCGGACAGGGCAGAGACCCAGTACTTC

V gene: TRBV28
D gene: -
J gene: TRBJ1-2
clone size: -
CDR3 protein: CASERTDYGYTF
CDR3 DNA: TGTGCCAGCGAACGGACCGACTATGGCTACACCTTC

V gene: TRBV20-1
D gene: -
J gene: TRBJ2-3
clone size: once
CDR3 protein: CSASSILAFPGTDTQYF
CDR3 DNA: TGCAGTGCTAGTAGTATTCTAGCGTTCCCCGGAACAGATACGCAGTATTTT

V gene: TRBV5-4
D gene: -
J gene: TRBJ2-2
clone size: -
CDR3 protein: CASSLVGGANTGELFF
CDR3 DNA: TGTGCCAGCAGCTTGGTGGGGGGCGCGAACACCGGGGAGCTGTTTTTT

V gene: TRBV4-1
D gene: -
J gene: TRBJ1-1
clone size: -
CDR3 protein: CASSQYNQNTEAFF
CDR3 DNA: TGCGCCAGCAGCCAGTACAACCAAAACACTGAAGCTTTCTTT

V gene: TRBV5-6
D gene: -
J gene: TRBJ2-3
clone size: -
CDR3 protein: CASSLVQDTQYF
CDR3 DNA: TGTGCCAGCAGCTTGGTCCAAGATACGCAGTATTTT

V gene: TRBV11-1
D gene: -
J gene: TRBJ1-1
clone size: -
CDR3 protein: CASSLALQNTEAFF
CDR3 DNA: TGTGCCAGCAGCTTAGCGCTCCAGAACACTGAAGCTTTCTTT

V gene: TRBV12-3/TRBV12-4
D gene: -
J gene: TRBJ1-5
clone size: -
CDR3 protein: CASSLRAVEPQHF
CDR3 DNA: TGTGCCAGCAGTTTGAGGGCAGTCGAACCCCAGCATTTT

V gene: TRBV20-1
D gene: TRBD2
J gene: TRBJ2-3
clone size: medium-sized
CDR3 protein: CSASAGLAGLGTQYF
CDR3 DNA: TGCAGTGCTAGTGCCGGACTAGCGGGGTTAGGTACGCAGTATTTT

V gene: TRBV10-3
D gene: -
J gene: TRBJ1-6
clone size: -
CDR3 protein: CAISEVGSSYNSPLHF
CDR3 DNA: TGTGCCATCAGTGAAGTTGGGAGCTCCTATAATTCACCCCTCCACTTT

V gene: TRBV10-3
D gene: -
J gene: TRBJ1-4
clone size: -
CDR3 protein: CAIRGTQNEKLFF
CDR3 DNA: TGTGCCATCAGGGGGACACAGAATGAAAAACTGTTTTTT

V gene: TRBV6-5
D gene: TRBD1
J gene: TRBJ2-5
clone size: -
CDR3 protein: CASRPGGTKTQYF
CDR3 DNA: TGTGCCAGCAGACCAGGGGGCACGAAGACCCAGTACTTC

V gene: TRBV18
D gene: TRBD2
J gene: TRBJ2-1
clone size: -
CDR3 protein: CASSRRLGTSGGPSSYNEQFF
CDR3 DNA: TGTGCCAGCTCACGACGACTCGGGACTAGCGGGGGTCCAAGCTCCTACAATGAGCAGTTCTTC

V gene: TRBV18
D gene: -
J gene: TRBJ1-5
clone size: few
CDR3 protein: CASSLDTFNQPQHF
CDR3 DNA: TGTGCCAGCTCACTGGACACATTCAATCAGCCCCAGCATTTT

V gene: TRBV4-1
D gene: -
J gene: TRBJ1-1
clone size: -
CDR3 protein: CASSQEITGPMKAFF
CDR3 DNA: TGCGCCAGCAGCCAAGAAATCACAGGGCCGATGAAAGCTTTCTTT

V gene: TRBV5-1
D gene: -
J gene: TRBJ1-3
clone size: -
CDR3 protein: CASSSSPGGGNTIYF
CDR3 DNA: TGCGCCAGCAGCTCCTCCCCGGGAGGTGGAAACACCATATATTTT

V gene: TRBV6-6
D gene: -
J gene: TRBJ1-1
clone size: -
CDR3 protein: CASSRRTSQGTAEAFF
CDR3 DNA: TGTGCCAGCAGTCGTCGAACCAGCCAGGGTACGGCTGAAGCTTTCTTT

V gene: TRBV7-3
D gene: -
J gene: TRBJ2-1
clone size: -
CDR3 protein: CASSFSGNEQFF
CDR3 DNA: TGTGCCAGCAGCTTCTCCGGCAATGAGCAGTTCTTC

V gene: TRBV19
D gene: -
J gene: TRBJ1-4
clone size: -
CDR3 protein: CASSIPGATNEKLFF
CDR3 DNA: TGTGCCAGTAGTATTCCAGGGGCAACTAATGAAAAACTGTTTTTT

V gene: TRBV5-6
D gene: TRBD2
J gene: TRBJ2-3
clone size: -
CDR3 protein: CASSRTSGGTADTQYF
CDR3 DNA: TGTGCCAGCAGCCGGACTAGCGGGGGGACGGCAGATACGCAGTATTTT

V gene: TRBV9
D gene: -
J gene: TRBJ2-5
clone size: -
CDR3 protein: CASSRGGTQETQYF
CDR3 DNA: TGTGCCAGCAGCAGGGGGGGGACCCAAGAGACCCAGTACTTC

V gene: TRBV5-4
D gene: TRBD1
J gene: TRBJ1-3
clone size: -
CDR3 protein: CASSQDLYRGGNTIYF
CDR3 DNA: TGTGCCAGCAGTCAGGACCTTTACAGGGGTGGAAACACCATATATTTT

V gene: TRBV24-1
D gene: TRBD2
J gene: TRBJ2-4
clone size: -
CDR3 protein: CATSDPRGVGNIQYF
CDR3 DNA: TGTGCCACCAGTGACCCACGGGGGGTGGGAAACATTCAGTACTTC

V gene: TRBV29-1
D gene: TRBD2
J gene: TRBJ2-5
clone size: -
CDR3 protein: CSVGTSGGYQETQYF
CDR3 DNA: TGCAGCGTTGGAACTAGCGGGGGGTACCAAGAGACCCAGTACTTC

V gene: TRBV18
D gene: -
J gene: TRBJ1-2
clone size: -
CDR3 protein: CASSPRGTAEYGYTF
CDR3 DNA: TGTGCCAGCTCACCAAGGGGTACAGCTGAATATGGCTACACCTTC

V gene: TRBV7-2
D gene: TRBD1
J gene: TRBJ2-1
clone size: -
CDR3 protein: CASSNSVGQTYNEQFF
CDR3 DNA: TGTGCCAGCAGCAATAGTGTGGGACAGACATACAATGAGCAGTTCTTC

V gene: TRBV18
D gene: -
J gene: TRBJ2-6
clone size: -
CDR3 protein: CASSVGRRSGANVLTF
CDR3 DNA: TGTGCCAGCTCAGTGGGACGGCGCTCTGGGGCCAACGTCCTGACTTTC

V gene: TRBV7-9
D gene: TRBD1
J gene: TRBJ1-4
clone size: -
CDR3 protein: CASSTGTRGEKLFF
CDR3 DNA: TGTGCCAGCAGTACCGGGACCAGGGGGGAAAAACTGTTTTTT

V gene: TRBV18
D gene: -
J gene: TRBJ2-2
clone size: -
CDR3 protein: CASSPQGSGNTGELFF
CDR3 DNA: TGTGCCAGCTCACCTCAGGGGTCTGGGAACACCGGGGAGCTGTTTTTT

V gene: TRBV24-1
D gene: -
J gene: TRBJ1-4
clone size: -
CDR3 protein: CATSDGGSGGTNEKLFF
CDR3 DNA: TGTGCCACCAGTGATGGTGGGTCGGGGGGAACTAATGAAAAACTGTTTTTT

V gene: TRBV3-1/TRBV3-2
D gene: TRBD1
J gene: TRBJ2-5
clone size: -
CDR3 protein: CASSHWTGRETQYF
CDR3 DNA: TGTGCCAGCAGCCATTGGACAGGGCGGGAGACCCAGTACTTC

V gene: TRBV7-8
D gene: TRBD1
J gene: TRBJ1-2
clone size: -
CDR3 protein: CASTRDRVGYGYTF
CDR3 DNA: TGTGCCAGCACCAGGGACAGGGTTGGGTATGGCTACACCTTC

V gene: TRBV7-2
D gene: -
J gene: TRBJ1-2
clone size: -
CDR3 protein: CASSLTGANYGYTF
CDR3 DNA: TGTGCCAGCAGCCTTACAGGAGCTAACTATGGCTACACCTTC

V gene: TRBV18
D gene: TRBD1
J gene: TRBJ2-1
clone size: -
CDR3 protein: CASSPGGQGAPLPYNEQFF
CDR3 DNA: TGTGCCAGCTCACCGGGGGGACAGGGGGCCCCACTTCCTTACAATGAGCAGTTCTTC

V gene: TRBV9
D gene: -
J gene: TRBJ2-1
clone size: -
CDR3 protein: CASSPNFLKSLNEQFF
CDR3 DNA: TGTGCCAGCAGCCCAAACTTTTTAAAGAGCCTCAATGAGCAGTTCTTC

V gene: TRBV7-3
D gene: -
J gene: TRBJ1-3
clone size: -
CDR3 protein: CASSLGQDSGNTIYF
CDR3 DNA: TGTGCCAGCAGCTTGGGTCAGGACTCTGGAAACACCATATATTTT

V gene: TRBV7-9
D gene: -
J gene: TRBJ2-1
clone size: -
CDR3 protein: CASSPARGYNEQFF
CDR3 DNA: TGTGCCAGCAGCCCCGCCCGGGGCTACAATGAGCAGTTCTTC

V gene: TRBV18
D gene: TRBD1
J gene: TRBJ1-2
clone size: once
CDR3 protein: CASSPTGDVYGYTF
CDR3 DNA: TGTGCCAGCTCTCCCACAGGGGATGTCTATGGCTACACCTTC

V gene: TRBV7-2
D gene: -
J gene: TRBJ1-4
clone size: -
CDR3 protein: CASSLAGSNEKLFF
CDR3 DNA: TGTGCCAGCAGCTTAGCGGGGTCTAATGAAAAACTGTTTTTT

V gene: TRBV5-4
D gene: -
J gene: TRBJ2-1
clone size: -
CDR3 protein: CASSFGGGGYNEQFF
CDR3 DNA: TGTGCCAGCAGCTTTGGGGGAGGGGGGTACAATGAGCAGTTCTTC